What follows describes a single T cell receptor (beta chain). This entry belongs to a study of blood T cell repertoires in COVID-19. About the research overall: The United States, Italy and Spain were the sources of the acute and convalescent COVID-19 samples. PBMCs, B-cell-depleted T cells, or T cells provided the cDNA or gDNA that made up the material.

This table comes from immunoSEQ multiplex PCR, and its TCRdb copy is limited to in-frame clones, with some not included. The data contain over 350,000 clones, around 87% of them singletons. Recruits, aged 18 to 89 years, lived in 24 US areas. Researchers sorted participants into cohorts using their self-reported clinical history. The sample taken for sequencing was PBMCs or T cells enriched from blood (not recorded which). The receptor was derived from a woman in her 30s with acute COVID-19.

CDR3 DNA: TGTGCCTGGAGTGGGGCTAGCGAAGACGAGCAGTACTTC. Its translation is CAWSGASEDEQYF. V and J are TRBV30 and TRBJ2-7, with D possibly being TRBD2 (6 bases). Germline loops: CDR1 GTSNPN, CDR2 SVGIG (reference sequence). CDR3 length: 13 residues. V was pared by 1 base and J by 5 bases, with 12 bases between.